The 2 T cell receptor beta chains given below trace back to one sample, sequenced in a study of blood T cell repertoires in COVID-19. Clones were sequenced by immunoSEQ multiplex PCR, and TCRdb holds only the in-frame ones, with some missing. The sample shows approximately 47,000 clones, about 84% of them seen only once. The sequencing sample was made of peripheral blood. These receptor sequences come from a woman aged 60-75 years with acute or convalescent COVID-19.

This clone was counted between two and nine times. The rearrangement uses TRBV27 and TRBJ1-5; 9 positions agree with TRBD1. Per the germline V gene, CDR1 is MNHEY and CDR2 is SMNVEV (reference sequence). The CDR3 totals 17 residues. V lost 5 bases, J lost 7 bases, and 15 bases stayed unmatched. This CDR3 reads CASSPRTGDPTWQPQHF. The CDR3 DNA follows: TGTGCCAGCAGTCCTCGGACAGGGGACCCCACCTGGCAGCCCCAGCATTTT.

The chain joins TRBV6-2 or TRBV6-3 to TRBJ2-1; 10 bases are shared with TRBD1. V shed 4 bases and J 6 bases; nucleotides not matched to a gene: 6. Germline CDR1 reads MNHEY; CDR2 reads SVGEGT. The CDR3 has 15 amino acids. CDR3 sequence: CASSFGTGVGNEQFF. In DNA, the CDR3 is TGTGCCAGCAGTTTCGGGACAGGGGTTGGCAATGAGCAGTTCTTC.